This TCR beta chain is from a study of blood T cell repertoires in COVID-19. Background on the study: Samples of COVID-19 (acute and convalescent) were obtained from the United States, Italy and Spain. Sample material is recorded as cDNA or gDNA derived from T cells, B-cell-depleted T cells, or PBMCs.

The CDR3 extends over 14 amino acids. V was pared by 3 bases and J by 5 bases, with 12 bases between. Germline V gene data show CDR1 as SGHKS and CDR2 as YYEKEE (reference sequence). Profiled with immunoSEQ multiplex PCR; TCRdb holds only in-frame clones, not every one. Of 650,000 to 800,000 clones listed, approximately 90% are singletons. V and J are TRBV5-5 and TRBJ1-5, with D possibly TRBD1 on 6 matching bases. This TCR came from a young woman with acute or convalescent COVID-19. Sequenced: peripheral blood. The CDR3 region has the DNA TGTGCCAGCAGCTACAGGACAGTAGATCAGCCCCAGCATTTT. Its translation is CASSYRTVDQPQHF.